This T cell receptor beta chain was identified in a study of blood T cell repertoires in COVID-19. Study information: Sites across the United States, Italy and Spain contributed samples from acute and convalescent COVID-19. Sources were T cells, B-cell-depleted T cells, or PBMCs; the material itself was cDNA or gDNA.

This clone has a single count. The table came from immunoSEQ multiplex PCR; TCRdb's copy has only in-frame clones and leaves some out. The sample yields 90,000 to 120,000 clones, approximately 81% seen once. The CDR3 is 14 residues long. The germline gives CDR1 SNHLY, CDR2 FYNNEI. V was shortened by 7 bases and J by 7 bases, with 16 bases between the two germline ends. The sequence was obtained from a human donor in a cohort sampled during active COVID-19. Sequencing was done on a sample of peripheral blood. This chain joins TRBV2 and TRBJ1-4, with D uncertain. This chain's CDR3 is CASTTSFNGEKLFF. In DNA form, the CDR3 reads TGTGCCAGCACAACCTCCTTCAACGGTGAAAAACTGTTTTTT.